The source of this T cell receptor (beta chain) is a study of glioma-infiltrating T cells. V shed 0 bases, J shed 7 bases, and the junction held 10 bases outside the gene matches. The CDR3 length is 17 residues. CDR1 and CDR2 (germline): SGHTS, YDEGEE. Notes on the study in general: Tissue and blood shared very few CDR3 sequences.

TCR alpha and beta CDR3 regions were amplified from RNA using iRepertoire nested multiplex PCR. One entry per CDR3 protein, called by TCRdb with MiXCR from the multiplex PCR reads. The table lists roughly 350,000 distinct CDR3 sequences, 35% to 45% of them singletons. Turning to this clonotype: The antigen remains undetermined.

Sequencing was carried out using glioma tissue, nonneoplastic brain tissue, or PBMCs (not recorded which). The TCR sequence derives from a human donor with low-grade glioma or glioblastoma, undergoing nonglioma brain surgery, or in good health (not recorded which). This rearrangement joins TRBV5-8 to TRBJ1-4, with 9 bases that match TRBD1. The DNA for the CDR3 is TGTGCCAGCAGCTTGGATCCTCCGGGACAGGGAGTTGAAAAACTGTTTTTT. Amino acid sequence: CASSLDPPGQGVEKLFF.